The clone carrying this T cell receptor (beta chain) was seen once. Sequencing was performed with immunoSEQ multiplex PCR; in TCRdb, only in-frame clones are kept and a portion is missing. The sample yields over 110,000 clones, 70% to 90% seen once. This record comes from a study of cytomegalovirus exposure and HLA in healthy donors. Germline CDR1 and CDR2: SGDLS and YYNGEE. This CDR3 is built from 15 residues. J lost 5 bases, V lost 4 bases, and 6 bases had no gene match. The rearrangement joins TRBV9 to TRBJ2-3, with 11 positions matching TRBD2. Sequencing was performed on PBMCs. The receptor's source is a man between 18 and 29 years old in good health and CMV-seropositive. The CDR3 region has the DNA TGTGCCAGCAGCCTCAAGGGACTAGCGGAAGATACGCAGTATTTT. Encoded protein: CASSLKGLAEDTQYF.